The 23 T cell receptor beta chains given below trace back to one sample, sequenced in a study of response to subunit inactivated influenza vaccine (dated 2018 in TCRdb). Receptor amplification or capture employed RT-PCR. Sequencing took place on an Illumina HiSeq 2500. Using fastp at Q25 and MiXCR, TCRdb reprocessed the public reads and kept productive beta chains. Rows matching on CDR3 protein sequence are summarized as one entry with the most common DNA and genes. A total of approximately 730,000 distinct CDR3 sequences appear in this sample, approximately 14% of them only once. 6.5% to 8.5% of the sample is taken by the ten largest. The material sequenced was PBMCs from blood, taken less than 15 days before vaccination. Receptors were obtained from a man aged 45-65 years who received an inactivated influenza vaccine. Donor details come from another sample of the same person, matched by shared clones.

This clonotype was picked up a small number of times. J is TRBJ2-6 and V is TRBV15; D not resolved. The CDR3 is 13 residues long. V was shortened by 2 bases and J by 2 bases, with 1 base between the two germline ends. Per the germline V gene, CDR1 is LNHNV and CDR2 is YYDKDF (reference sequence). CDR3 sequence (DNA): TGTGCCACCAGCAGAACTGGGGCCAACGTCCTGACTTTC. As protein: CATSRTGANVLTF.

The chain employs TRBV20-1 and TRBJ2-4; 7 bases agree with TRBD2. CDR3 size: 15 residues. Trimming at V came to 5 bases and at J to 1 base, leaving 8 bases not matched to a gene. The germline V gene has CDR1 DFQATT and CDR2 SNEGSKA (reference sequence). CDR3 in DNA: TGCAGTGCTTCCTCGGGGGGATTGGCCAAAAACATTCAGTACTTC. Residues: CSASSGGLAKNIQYF.

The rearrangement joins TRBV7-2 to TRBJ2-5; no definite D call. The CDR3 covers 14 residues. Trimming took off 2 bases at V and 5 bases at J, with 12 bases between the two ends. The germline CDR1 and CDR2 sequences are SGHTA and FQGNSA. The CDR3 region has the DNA TGTGCCAGCAGCTTATTTTCGTTCAGGGAGACCCAGTACTTC. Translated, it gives CASSLFSFRETQYF.

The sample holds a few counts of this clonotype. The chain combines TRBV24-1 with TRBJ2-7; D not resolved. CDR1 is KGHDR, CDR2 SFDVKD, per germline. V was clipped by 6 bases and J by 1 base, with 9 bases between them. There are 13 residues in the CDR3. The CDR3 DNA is TGTGCCACCAGTCCCCGGGCTTCCTACGAGCAGTACTTC. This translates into CATSPRASYEQYF.

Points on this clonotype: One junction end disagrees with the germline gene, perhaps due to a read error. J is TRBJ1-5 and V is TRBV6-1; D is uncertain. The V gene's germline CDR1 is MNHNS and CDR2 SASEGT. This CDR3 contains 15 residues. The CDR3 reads CASNRVFGSNQTQHF. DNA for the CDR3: TGTGCCAGCAATCGGGTGTTCGGAAGCAATCAGACCCAGCATTTT.

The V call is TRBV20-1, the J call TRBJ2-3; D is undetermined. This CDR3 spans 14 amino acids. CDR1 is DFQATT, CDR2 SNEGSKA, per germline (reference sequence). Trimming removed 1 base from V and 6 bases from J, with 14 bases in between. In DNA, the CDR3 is TGCAGTGCTAGAGCGTTGACGACGTTGGATACGCAGTATTTT. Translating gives CSARALTTLDTQYF.

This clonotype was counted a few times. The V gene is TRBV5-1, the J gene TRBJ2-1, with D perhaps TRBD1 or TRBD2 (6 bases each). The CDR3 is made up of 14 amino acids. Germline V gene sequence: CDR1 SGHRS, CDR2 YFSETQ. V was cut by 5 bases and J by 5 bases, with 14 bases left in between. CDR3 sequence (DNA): TGCGCCAGCAGAGGGGGGAATCAGGACAATGAGCAGTTCTTC. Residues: CASRGGNQDNEQFF.

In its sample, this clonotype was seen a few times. CDR3 residues: CASRRSTGNTEAFF. The CDR3 DNA sequence: TGTGCCAGCAGGAGATCGACCGGGAACACTGAAGCTTTCTTT. The gene calls are TRBV12-3 or TRBV12-4 and TRBJ1-1, with D uncertain. Trimming left V 6 bases short and J 1 base short, with 12 bases between. The CDR3 runs 14 residues.

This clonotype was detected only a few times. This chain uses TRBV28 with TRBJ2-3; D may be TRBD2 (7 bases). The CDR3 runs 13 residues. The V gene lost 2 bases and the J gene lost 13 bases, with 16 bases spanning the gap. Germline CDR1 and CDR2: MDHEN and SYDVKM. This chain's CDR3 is CASSLEGEGLKYF. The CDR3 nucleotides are TGTGCCAGCAGTTTAGAGGGGGAGGGTTTGAAGTATTTT. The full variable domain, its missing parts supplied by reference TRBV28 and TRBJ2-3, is DVKVTQSSRYLVKRTGEKVFLECVQDMDHENMFWYRQDPGLGLRLIYFSYDVKMKEKGDIPEGYSVSREKKERFSLILESASTNQTSMYLCASSLEGEGLKYFGPGTRLTVL.

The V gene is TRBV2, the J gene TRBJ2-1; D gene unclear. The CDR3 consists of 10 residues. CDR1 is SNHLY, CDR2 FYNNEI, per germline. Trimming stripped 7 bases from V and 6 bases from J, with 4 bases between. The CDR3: CASISNEQFF. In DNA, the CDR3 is TGTGCCAGCATTAGCAATGAGCAGTTCTTC.

Here the CDR3 DNA reads TGTGCCAGCAGTGAAGCGTTTCATGCTTTTACAGATACGCAGTATTTT. Protein product: CASSEAFHAFTDTQYF. The chain carries TRBV2 and TRBJ2-3, with D uncertain. Per germline, CDR1 SNHLY and CDR2 FYNNEI. Trimming removed 0 bases from V and 3 bases from J, with 13 bases in between. The CDR3 contains 16 residues.

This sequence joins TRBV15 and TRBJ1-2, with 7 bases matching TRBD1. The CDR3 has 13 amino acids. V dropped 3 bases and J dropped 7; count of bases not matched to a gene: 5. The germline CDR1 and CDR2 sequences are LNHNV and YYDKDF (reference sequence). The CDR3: CATSSLQGIGYTF. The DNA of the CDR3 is TGTGCCACCAGCAGCTTACAGGGGATTGGCTACACCTTC. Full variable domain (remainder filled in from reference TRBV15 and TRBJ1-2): DAMVIQNPRYQVTQFGKPVTLSCSQTLNHNVMYWYQQKSSQAPKLLFHYYDKDFNNEADTPDNFQSRRPNTSFCFLDIRSPGLGDTAMYLCATSSLQGIGYTFGSGTRLTVV.

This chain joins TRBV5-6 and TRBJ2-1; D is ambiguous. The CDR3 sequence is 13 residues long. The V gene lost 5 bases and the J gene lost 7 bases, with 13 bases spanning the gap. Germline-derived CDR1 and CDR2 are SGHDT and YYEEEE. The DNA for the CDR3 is TGTGCCAGCAGTTCAACTCCCCTAAATGAGCAGTTCTTC. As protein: CASSSTPLNEQFF.

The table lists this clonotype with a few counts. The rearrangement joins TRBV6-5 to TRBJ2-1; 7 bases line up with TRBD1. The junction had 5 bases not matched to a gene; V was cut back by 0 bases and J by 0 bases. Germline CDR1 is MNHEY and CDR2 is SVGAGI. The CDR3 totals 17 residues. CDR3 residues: CASSYSAYRGSYNEQFF. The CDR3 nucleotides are TGTGCCAGCAGTTACTCAGCCTACAGGGGCTCCTACAATGAGCAGTTCTTC.

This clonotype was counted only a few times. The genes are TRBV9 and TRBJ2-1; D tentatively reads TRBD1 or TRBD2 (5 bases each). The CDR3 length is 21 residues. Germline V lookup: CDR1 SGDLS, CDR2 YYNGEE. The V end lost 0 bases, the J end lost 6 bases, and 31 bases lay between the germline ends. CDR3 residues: CASSVALLVPSGQGWGNEQFF. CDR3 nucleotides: TGTGCCAGCAGCGTAGCTTTACTCGTTCCGTCGGGGCAGGGATGGGGCAATGAGCAGTTCTTC. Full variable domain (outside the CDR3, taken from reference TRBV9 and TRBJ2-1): DSGVTQTPKHLITATGQRVTLRCSPRSGDLSVYWYQQSLDQGLQFLIQYYNGEERAKGNILERFSAQQFPDLHSELNLSSLELGDSALYFCASSVALLVPSGQGWGNEQFFGPGTRLTVL.

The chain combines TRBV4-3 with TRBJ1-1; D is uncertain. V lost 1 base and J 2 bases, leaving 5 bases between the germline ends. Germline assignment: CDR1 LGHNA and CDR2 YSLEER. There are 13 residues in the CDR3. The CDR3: CASSQGDNTEAFF. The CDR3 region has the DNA TGCGCCAGCAGCCAAGGTGATAACACTGAAGCTTTCTTT.

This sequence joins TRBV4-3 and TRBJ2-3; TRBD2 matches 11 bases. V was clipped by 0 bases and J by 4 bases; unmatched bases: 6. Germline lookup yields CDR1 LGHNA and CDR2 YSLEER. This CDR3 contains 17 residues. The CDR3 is CASSQETSGSIADTQYF. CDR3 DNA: TGCGCCAGCAGCCAAGAAACTAGCGGGAGTATCGCAGATACGCAGTATTTT.

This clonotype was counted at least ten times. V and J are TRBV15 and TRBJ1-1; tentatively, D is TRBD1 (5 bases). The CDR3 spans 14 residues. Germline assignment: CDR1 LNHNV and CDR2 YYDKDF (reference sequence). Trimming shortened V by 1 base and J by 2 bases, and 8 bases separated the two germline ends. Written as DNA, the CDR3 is TGTGCCACCAGCAGAGTGGGGGACAACACTGAAGCTTTCTTT. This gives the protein CATSRVGDNTEAFF.

The CDR3, as DNA: TGTGCCTGGAGTGGCGGGACAGGGGGCGTCGAGCAGTACTTC. It codes for CAWSGGTGGVEQYF. This chain connects TRBV30 to TRBJ2-7, with TRBD1 identical over 12 bases. This CDR3 spans 14 amino acids. V lost 1 base and J lost 6; bases outside the gene matches: 4. Germline V gives CDR1 GTSNPN, CDR2 SVGIG (reference sequence).

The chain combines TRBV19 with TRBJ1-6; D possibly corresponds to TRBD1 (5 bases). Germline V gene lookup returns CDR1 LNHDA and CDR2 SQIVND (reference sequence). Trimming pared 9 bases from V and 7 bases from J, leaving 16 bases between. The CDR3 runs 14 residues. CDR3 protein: CASARDRQNSPLHF. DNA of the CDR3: TGTGCCAGCGCCCGGGACCGGCAGAATTCACCCCTCCACTTT.

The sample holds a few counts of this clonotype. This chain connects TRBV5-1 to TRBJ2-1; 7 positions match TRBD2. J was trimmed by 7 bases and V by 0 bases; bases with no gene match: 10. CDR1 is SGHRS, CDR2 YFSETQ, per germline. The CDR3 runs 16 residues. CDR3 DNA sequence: TGCGCCAGCAGCTTGGCTCCGCGGGAGCATGGTAATGAGCAGTTCTTC. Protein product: CASSLAPREHGNEQFF.

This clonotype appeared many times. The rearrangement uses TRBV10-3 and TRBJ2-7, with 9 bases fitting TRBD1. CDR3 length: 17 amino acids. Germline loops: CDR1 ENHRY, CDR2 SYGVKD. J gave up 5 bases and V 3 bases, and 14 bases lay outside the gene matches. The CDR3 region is CAISDSRPGTGRHEQYF. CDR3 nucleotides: TGTGCCATCAGTGATTCGAGGCCCGGGACAGGGAGACACGAGCAGTACTTC.

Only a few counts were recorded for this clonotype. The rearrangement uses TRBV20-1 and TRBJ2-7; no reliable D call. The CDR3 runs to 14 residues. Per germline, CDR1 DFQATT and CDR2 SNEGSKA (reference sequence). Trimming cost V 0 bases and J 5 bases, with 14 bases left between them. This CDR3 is CSARDRPGGDEQYF. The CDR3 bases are TGCAGTGCTAGAGATCGCCCCGGCGGTGACGAGCAGTACTTC.